What follows are 26 T cell receptor beta chains derived from one specimen sequenced in a study of blood T cell repertoires in COVID-19. Some clones are missing from TCRdb's copy, which holds only in-frame ones; the method was immunoSEQ multiplex PCR. This table holds under 45,000 clones, over 75% found once. The sample taken for sequencing was peripheral blood. The receptors were sampled from a man aged 65 to 79 with COVID-19, enrolled during active disease.

This clone was detected only a few times. The chain employs TRBV10-3 and TRBJ2-7, with 7 bases lining up with TRBD1. The ends lost 11 bases at V and 3 bases at J; junction bases unmatched: 16. CDR3 size: 15 residues. Germline V CDR1 and CDR2: ENHRY, SYGVKD. The CDR3 is CASQRSGQRVYEQYF. CDR3 nucleotides: TGTGCCTCCCAGAGATCGGGACAGAGAGTCTACGAGCAGTACTTC.

This rearrangement joins TRBV4-3 to TRBJ1-1; D possibly corresponds to TRBD1 (6 bases). The germline V and J ends were trimmed by 7 bases and 2 bases, with 20 bases remaining between them. CDR1 is LGHNA and CDR2 is YSLEER in the germline V gene. This CDR3 region has 16 residues. CDR3 in amino acids: CASTRTADPFNTEAFF. CDR3 DNA: TGCGCCAGCACAAGGACAGCGGACCCTTTTAACACTGAAGCTTTCTTT.

The V gene is TRBV6-5, the J gene TRBJ2-7, with D perhaps matching TRBD2 (5 bases). CDR1 MNHEY and CDR2 SVGAGI come from the germline V gene. This CDR3 has 14 amino acids. Trimming removed 4 bases from V and 2 bases from J, with 12 bases in between. CDR3 residues: CASSFPGNPYEQYF. CDR3 nucleotides: TGTGCCAGCAGTTTCCCCGGGAACCCCTACGAGCAGTACTTC.

V usage is TRBV19 and J usage is TRBJ1-2; the D gene is possibly TRBD1 (5 bases). The length of the CDR3 is 12 residues. Germline CDR1 and CDR2: LNHDA and SQIVND (reference sequence). Trimming took off 7 bases at V and 8 bases at J, with 14 bases between the two ends. CDR3 sequence (DNA): TGTGCCAGTAAAACCCCTAGGGGAGGCTACACCTTC. Amino acid sequence: CASKTPRGGYTF. Drawing the rest from reference TRBV19 and TRBJ1-2, the complete variable domain is DGGITQSPKYLFRKEGQNVTLSCEQNLNHDAMYWYRQDPGQGLRLIYYSQIVNDFQKGDIAEGYSVSREKKESFPLTVTSAQKNPTAFYLCASKTPRGGYTFGSGTRLTVV.

The J gene is TRBJ2-5, the V gene TRBV6-6; tentative D call: TRBD2 (6 bases). Germline V CDR1 and CDR2: MNHNY, SVGAGI (reference sequence). The germline V and J ends were trimmed by 6 bases and 4 bases, with 9 bases remaining between them. The CDR3 runs to 12 residues. CDR3 amino acids: CASRSGSETQYF. In DNA form, the CDR3 reads TGTGCCAGCAGGAGCGGGTCAGAGACCCAGTACTTC.

This chain connects TRBV28 to TRBJ2-5; 7 bases are shared with TRBD1. CDR1 MDHEN and CDR2 SYDVKM come from the germline V gene. There are 17 residues in the CDR3. Losses at the gene ends were 0 bases for V and 3 bases for J; bases not matched to a gene: 10. CDR3 sequence reads: CASSLWVAGGQEETQYF. The CDR3 DNA reads as TGTGCCAGCAGTTTATGGGTGGCAGGGGGACAAGAAGAGACCCAGTACTTC. The whole variable domain, filled in from reference TRBV28 and TRBJ2-5, reads DVKVTQSSRYLVKRTGEKVFLECVQDMDHENMFWYRQDPGLGLRLIYFSYDVKMKEKGDIPEGYSVSREKKERFSLILESASTNQTSMYLCASSLWVAGGQEETQYFGPGTRLLVL.

This rearrangement joins TRBV7-3 to TRBJ2-3; 9 nucleotides line up with TRBD2. Germline CDR1 reads SGHTA; CDR2 reads FQGTGA. The CDR3 spans 15 residues. J lost 4 bases, V lost 5 bases, and 7 bases had no gene match. CDR3 residues: CASSNSGSSADTQYF. The CDR3 nucleotides are TGTGCCAGCAGCAATAGCGGGAGTAGTGCAGATACGCAGTATTTT.

The rearrangement uses TRBV7-9 and TRBJ1-6, with TRBD1 matching 8 bases. Germline CDR1 reads SEHNR; CDR2 reads FQNEAQ (reference sequence). Trimming took 4 bases from V and 6 from J; bases not matched to a gene: 2. This CDR3 comprises 14 residues. CDR3 sequence reads: CASSSDRVNSPLHF. The CDR3 nucleotides are TGTGCCAGCAGCTCGGACAGGGTTAATTCACCCCTCCACTTT.

This chain links TRBV27 with TRBJ2-1; D unresolved. The V end was cut by 7 bases, the J end by 9 bases, with 10 bases between. CDR1 and CDR2 (germline): MNHEY, SMNVEV (reference sequence). The CDR3 is 11 amino acids. This CDR3 is CASTRGVEQFF. The CDR3 DNA reads as TGTGCCAGCACGAGAGGAGTTGAGCAGTTCTTC.

The chain combines TRBV19 with TRBJ2-7, with D possibly being TRBD2 (5 bases). Trimming pared 3 bases from V and 5 bases from J, leaving 14 bases between. Germline CDR1 is LNHDA and CDR2 is SQIVND (reference sequence). The CDR3 covers 14 residues. CDR3 sequence: CASSIQPGFDEQYF. In nucleotides, the CDR3 is TGTGCCAGTAGTATCCAGCCGGGATTCGACGAGCAGTACTTC. The complete variable domain, with remaining parts taken from reference TRBV19 and TRBJ2-7, reads DGGITQSPKYLFRKEGQNVTLSCEQNLNHDAMYWYRQDPGQGLRLIYYSQIVNDFQKGDIAEGYSVSREKKESFPLTVTSAQKNPTAFYLCASSIQPGFDEQYFGPGTRLTVT.

V and J are TRBV5-1 and TRBJ2-5, with a possible D match to TRBD2 (6 bases). The CDR3 runs to 16 residues. Trimming removed 0 bases from V and 5 bases from J, with 17 bases in between. Germline V CDR1 and CDR2: SGHRS, YFSETQ. DNA of the CDR3: TGCGCCAGCAGCTTGGGCGGTTCCGGGAGAGGGGAGACCCAGTACTTC. This gives the protein CASSLGGSGRGETQYF.

V usage is TRBV7-9 and J usage is TRBJ1-1, with 7 bases fitting TRBD1. Germline V lookup: CDR1 SEHNR, CDR2 FQNEAQ (reference sequence). The CDR3 has 14 amino acids. The ends lost 5 bases at V and 5 bases at J; junction bases unmatched: 8. The CDR3 nucleotides read TGTGCCAGCAGCGTCCAGACAGGGAGTACTGAAGCTTTCTTT. This sequence encodes CASSVQTGSTEAFF.

The rearrangement joins TRBV6-5 to TRBJ1-2; perhaps TRBD1 as D (6 bases). The V gene lost 10 bases and the J gene lost 7 bases, with 19 bases spanning the gap. The length of the CDR3 is 13 residues. Germline CDR1 is MNHEY and CDR2 is SVGAGI. CDR3 DNA: TGTGCCATGCGAACCGGGACAAAGGGTGGCTACACCTTC. Protein product: CAMRTGTKGGYTF.

This clone has a handful of counts. The chain recombines TRBV9 with TRBJ1-2; perhaps TRBD1 as D (5 bases). The CDR3 runs to 15 residues. V was trimmed by 4 bases and J by 1 base, leaving 14 bases between them. Germline V CDR1 and CDR2: SGDLS, YYNGEE. The CDR3 DNA sequence: TGTGCCAGCAGCTTGTTGGGGGGTATTAACTATGGCTACACCTTC. Translation gives CASSLLGGINYGYTF.

The chain couples TRBV7-9 to TRBJ2-1, with 9 nucleotides matching TRBD2. V was pared by 2 bases and J by 5 bases, with 4 bases of the junction left unmatched. The CDR3 is made up of 15 amino acids. Germline loops: CDR1 SEHNR, CDR2 FQNEAQ (reference sequence). The CDR3 DNA follows: TGTGCCAGCAGCTTATCGGGACTAGCCCACAATGAGCAGTTCTTC. This translates into CASSLSGLAHNEQFF.

The V and J genes are TRBV6-5 and TRBJ1-1, with D possibly being TRBD1 (5 bases). Per germline, CDR1 MNHEY and CDR2 SVGAGI. Trimming removed 4 bases at V and 5 bases at J, with 11 bases between. CDR3 size: 13 residues. The CDR3 nucleotides are TGTGCCAGCAGTTCCAGGGTTAGGACTGAAGCTTTCTTT. Translation gives CASSSRVRTEAFF.

The V and J genes are TRBV6-2 or TRBV6-3 and TRBJ2-1; TRBD1 matches 8 bases. Trimming removed 5 bases from V and 5 bases from J; junction bases left unmatched: 11. This CDR3 contains 16 residues. Germline values: CDR1 MNHEY, CDR2 SVGEGT. CDR3 sequence reads: CASSRATDRDDNEQFF. In nucleotides, the CDR3 is TGTGCCAGCAGTCGAGCGACGGACAGGGACGACAATGAGCAGTTCTTC.

The rearrangement joins TRBV29-1 to TRBJ2-1, with TRBD2 matching over 13 bases. The V and J ends lost 8 bases and 7 bases, in that order; junction bases with no gene match: 14. Germline-derived CDR1 and CDR2 are SQVTM and ANQGSEA. This CDR3 has 16 residues. The CDR3 DNA sequence: TGCAGCTTCCGGACTAGCGGGAGAGCTGTGACTAATGAGCAGTTCTTC. It specifies CSFRTSGRAVTNEQFF.

J is TRBJ1-1 and V is TRBV3-1 (or the pseudogene TRBV3-2); 9 nucleotides line up with TRBD1. Per germline, CDR1 LGHDT and CDR2 YNNKEL (reference sequence). The CDR3 has 14 residues. The V gene end was trimmed by 4 bases and the J gene end by 4 bases; junction bases not matched to a gene: 4. The CDR3 here is CASSPATGGTEAFF. CDR3 DNA sequence: TGTGCCAGCAGCCCAGCGACAGGGGGCACTGAAGCTTTCTTT.

In DNA, the CDR3 is TGTGCCAGCAGCCAAACAGGGAGAACTAATGAAAAACTGTTTTTT. It encodes CASSQTGRTNEKLFF. The chain carries TRBV16 and TRBJ1-4; tentatively, D is TRBD1 (6 bases). Germline V gene lookup returns CDR1 KGHSY and CDR2 FQNENV. The CDR3 runs to 15 residues. Trimming took off 2 bases at V and 1 base at J, with 8 bases between the two ends.

The chain recombines TRBV3-1 (or the pseudogene TRBV3-2) with TRBJ2-1; D uncertain. CDR3 length equals 12 residues. Trimming took off 1 base at V and 9 bases at J, with 7 bases between the two ends. Germline V gives CDR1 LGHDT, CDR2 YNNKEL (reference sequence). The CDR3 here is CASSQGLFEQFF. The CDR3 bases are TGTGCCAGCAGCCAAGGGCTTTTTGAGCAGTTCTTC.

CDR3 sequence: CASSPGSSGNTIYF. DNA for the CDR3: TGTGCCAGCAGCCCAGGGTCCTCTGGAAACACCATATATTTT. The chain links TRBV28 to TRBJ1-3, with D possibly matching TRBD1 (5 bases). Germline CDR1 is MDHEN and CDR2 is SYDVKM. V gave up 6 bases and J gave up 0 bases, with 9 bases separating them. The CDR3 runs 14 residues.

This chain joins TRBV5-1 and TRBJ2-1, with TRBD1 matching over 10 bases. CDR3 length equals 16 residues. Per the germline V gene, CDR1 is SGHRS and CDR2 is YFSETQ. With 4 bases clipped from V and 2 bases from J, the junction kept 6 bases outside the gene matches. In nucleotides, the CDR3 is TGCGCCAGCAGCCCACAGACAGGGGGCGCCTACAATGAGCAGTTCTTC. Amino acids: CASSPQTGGAYNEQFF.

The chain joins TRBV18 to TRBJ2-2, with TRBD2 matching over 8 bases. Germline V lookup: CDR1 KGHSH, CDR2 LQKENI. This CDR3 has 15 residues. V was pared by 5 bases and J by 5 bases, with 7 bases of the junction left unmatched. CDR3 residues: CASSTRTSRTGELFF. CDR3 coding DNA: TGTGCCAGCTCAACCCGGACTAGCCGAACCGGGGAGCTGTTTTTT.

The chain employs TRBV4-3 and TRBJ2-7; D may be TRBD2 (5 bases). This CDR3 has 15 residues. Trimming pared 0 bases from V and 1 base from J, leaving 10 bases between. Germline assignment: CDR1 LGHNA and CDR2 YSLEER. The CDR3 sequence is CASSQDLRVSYEQYF. DNA for the CDR3: TGCGCCAGCAGCCAAGACTTGCGGGTTTCCTACGAGCAGTACTTC.

This clone turned up a few times. The rearrangement joins TRBV12-3 or TRBV12-4 to TRBJ2-5; D is uncertain. V gave up 2 bases and J gave up 1 base, with 5 bases separating them. CDR3 size: 13 residues. The CDR3 nucleotides read TGTGCCAGCAGTTTATACAGCCAAGAGACCCAGTACTTC. This translates into CASSLYSQETQYF.